This T cell receptor beta chain was recorded in a study of T cell clonotyping in hematopoietic cell transplantation. The wider study: Cytoreduction preceded collection of pretransplant recipient samples. Regarding the study as a whole: Broader posttransplant TCR repertoire diversity was predicted by graft donor and pretransplant recipient Inverse Simpson Index values. After transplant, recipient diversity fell while pathologically expanded clonotypes grew through day 180.

Remarks on this clone: Its antigen is undetermined.

The method was immunoSEQ multiplex PCR; TCRdb's version includes in-frame clones alone and lacks a portion of them. Here the sample spans approximately 11,000 clones, roughly 90% being singletons. The V end was cut by 5 bases, the J end by 6 bases, with 13 bases between. The CDR3 sequence is 14 residues long. The V gene's germline CDR1 is LNHDA and CDR2 SQIVND (reference sequence). Sample time point: recipient sample about 28 days before transplant, after cytoreduction. Samples: about 28 days before transplant, then days 30, 100 and 180 after. The TCR originated in a woman between 35 and 50 years old with acute myeloid leukemia. Some clones in this sample may be carry-over from other donors' samples. Here the sequenced sample was peripheral blood mononuclear cells, taken before stem cell transplant. The rearrangement links TRBV19 to TRBJ1-4, with no clear D. The CDR3 DNA follows: TGTGCCAGTAGTTTAATAGGGTTGGATGAAAAACTGTTTTTT. Residues: CASSLIGLDEKLFF.